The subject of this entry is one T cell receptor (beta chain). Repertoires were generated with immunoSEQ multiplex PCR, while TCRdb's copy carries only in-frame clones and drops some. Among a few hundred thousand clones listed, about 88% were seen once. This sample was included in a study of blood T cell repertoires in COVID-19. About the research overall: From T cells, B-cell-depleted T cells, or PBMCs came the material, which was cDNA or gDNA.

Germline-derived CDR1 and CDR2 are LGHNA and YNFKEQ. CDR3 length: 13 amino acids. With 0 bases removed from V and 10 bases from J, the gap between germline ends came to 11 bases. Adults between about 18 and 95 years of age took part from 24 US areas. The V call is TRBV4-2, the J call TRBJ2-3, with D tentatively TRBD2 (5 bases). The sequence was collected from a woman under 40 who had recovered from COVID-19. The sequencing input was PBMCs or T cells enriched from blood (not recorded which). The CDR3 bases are TGTGCCAGCAGCCAAGAGGGGATGGAGGCGCAGTATTTT. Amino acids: CASSQEGMEAQYF.